The rows below give T cell receptor beta chains drawn from one sample of a study of blood T cell repertoires in COVID-19. TCRdb keeps only in-frame clones here, not all; method: immunoSEQ multiplex PCR. The sample carries some 130,000 clones, 78% recorded once. Sequenced input: peripheral blood. The receptors shown here come from a man in his 60s who had recovered from COVID-19. Both conserved end residues are part of each CDR3. A D gene is named only where the DNA matches it firmly. Some rows have no size entry. The others give once, few or many, or a class for an expanded clone.

length: 16
D: TRBD1
size: NA
J: TRBJ2-3
V: TRBV6-1
CDR3: CASSEAGQVGTDTQYF
DNA: TGTGCCAGCAGTGAAGCTGGACAGGTCGGCACAGATACGCAGTATTTT

length: 14
D: NA
size: NA
J: TRBJ2-3
V: TRBV11-2
CDR3: CASSADRNTDTQYF
DNA: TGTGCCAGCAGCGCCGACAGGAACACAGATACGCAGTATTTT

length: 15
D: TRBD1
size: NA
J: TRBJ2-3
V: TRBV18
CDR3: CASSPGQGGADTQYF
DNA: TGTGCCAGCTCACCAGGACAGGGTGGAGCAGATACGCAGTATTTT

length: 13
D: NA
size: NA
J: TRBJ2-7
V: TRBV30
CDR3: CAWLGQRDYEQYF
DNA: TGTGCCTGGCTAGGACAGAGGGACTACGAGCAGTACTTC

length: 14
D: TRBD1
size: NA
J: TRBJ1-4
V: TRBV28
CDR3: CASRPGGGLEKLFF
DNA: TGTGCCAGCAGACCAGGGGGCGGATTAGAAAAACTGTTTTTT

length: 14
D: TRBD1
size: many
J: TRBJ1-1
V: TRBV5-3
CDR3: CARRPGQGRPEAFF
DNA: TGTGCCAGAAGACCTGGACAGGGAAGGCCTGAAGCTTTCTTT

length: 14
D: NA
size: few
J: TRBJ2-2
V: TRBV7-2
CDR3: CASSLTANTGELFF
DNA: TGTGCCAGCAGCTTAACGGCGAACACCGGGGAGCTGTTTTTT

length: 15
D: TRBD1
size: NA
J: TRBJ2-5
V: TRBV5-1
CDR3: CASSLGQGRGETQYF
DNA: TGCGCCAGCAGCCTGGGACAGGGGAGGGGAGAGACCCAGTACTTC

length: 14
D: NA
size: NA
J: TRBJ2-3
V: TRBV12-5
CDR3: CASGLDLILYTQYF
DNA: TGTGCTAGTGGTTTGGACCTCATACTCTATACGCAGTATTTT

length: 14
D: TRBD1
size: NA
J: TRBJ1-5
V: TRBV7-2
CDR3: CASSLADRDQPQHF
DNA: TGTGCCAGCAGCTTAGCGGACAGGGATCAGCCCCAGCATTTT

length: 15
D: NA
size: NA
J: TRBJ2-5
V: TRBV7-6
CDR3: CASSLVRGFQETQYF
DNA: TGTGCCAGCAGCTTAGTACGCGGGTTTCAGGAGACCCAGTACTTC

length: 17
D: TRBD2
size: NA
J: TRBJ2-1
V: TRBV6-1
CDR3: CASSETSGGTSYNEQFF
DNA: TGTGCCAGCAGTGAAACTAGCGGGGGGACCTCCTACAATGAGCAGTTCTTC

length: 12
D: NA
size: NA
J: TRBJ2-3
V: TRBV2
CDR3: CASSRGEDTQYF
DNA: TGTGCAAGCTCCAGGGGTGAAGATACGCAGTATTTT

length: 13
D: TRBD1
size: NA
J: TRBJ1-1
V: TRBV6-5
CDR3: CASSSGQGAKAFF
DNA: TGTGCCAGCAGTTCCGGACAGGGGGCCAAAGCTTTCTTT

length: 19
D: TRBD2
size: NA
J: TRBJ2-6
V: TRBV10-3
CDR3: CAISESIGRGYAGANVLTF
DNA: TGTGCCATCAGTGAGTCTATCGGGAGGGGATATGCTGGGGCCAACGTCCTGACTTTC

length: 16
D: NA
size: NA
J: TRBJ2-7
V: TRBV15
CDR3: CATSRATWAGRYEQYF
DNA: TGTGCCACCAGCAGAGCGACATGGGCCGGCAGGTACGAGCAGTACTTC

length: 13
D: NA
size: NA
J: TRBJ1-5
V: TRBV15
CDR3: CATSSSVNQPQHF
DNA: TGTGCCACCAGCAGTTCAGTTAATCAGCCCCAGCATTTT

length: 14
D: TRBD1
size: NA
J: TRBJ1-2
V: TRBV7-2
CDR3: CASSPGQGAYGYTF
DNA: TGTGCCAGCAGCCCAGGACAGGGGGCCTATGGCTACACCTTC

length: 17
D: TRBD2
size: NA
J: TRBJ2-5
V: TRBV7-2
CDR3: CASSPGKGLAGGETQYF
DNA: TGTGCCAGCAGCCCCGGGAAGGGACTAGCGGGAGGGGAGACCCAGTACTTC

length: 15
D: TRBD2
size: NA
J: TRBJ2-5
V: TRBV5-1
CDR3: CASSGTSGRGETQYF
DNA: TGCGCCAGCAGCGGGACTAGCGGGAGAGGAGAGACCCAGTACTTC

length: 16
D: NA
size: once
J: TRBJ1-3
V: TRBV6-1
CDR3: CASSEIPGSSGNTIYF
DNA: TGTGCCAGCAGTGAAATACCGGGATCCTCTGGAAACACCATATATTTT

length: 15
D: NA
size: once
J: TRBJ1-5
V: TRBV19
CDR3: CASSIQVVVHQPQHF
DNA: TGTGCCAGTAGTATCCAGGTTGTAGTGCATCAGCCCCAGCATTTT

length: 14
D: NA
size: NA
J: TRBJ1-5
V: TRBV19
CDR3: CASSTTAINQPQHF
DNA: TGTGCCAGTAGTACGACAGCGATCAATCAGCCCCAGCATTTT

length: 16
D: NA
size: NA
J: TRBJ2-1
V: TRBV27
CDR3: CASSLSVTGVGDEQFF
DNA: TGTGCCAGCAGTTTATCAGTAACCGGGGTCGGCGATGAGCAGTTCTTC

length: 14
D: TRBD1
size: NA
J: TRBJ1-1
V: TRBV4-2
CDR3: CASSSQGSVTEAFF
DNA: TGTGCCAGCAGCTCACAGGGGTCGGTCACTGAAGCTTTCTTT

length: 13
D: NA
size: NA
J: TRBJ1-1
V: TRBV12-3/TRBV12-4
CDR3: CASSSSLNTEAFF
DNA: TGTGCCAGCAGTTCCTCGTTGAACACTGAAGCTTTCTTT

length: 14
D: NA
size: NA
J: TRBJ1-5
V: TRBV15
CDR3: CATSGDGGIQPQHF
DNA: TGTGCCACCAGCGGGGACGGGGGGATTCAGCCCCAGCATTTT

length: 15
D: NA
size: NA
J: TRBJ2-5
V: TRBV28
CDR3: CASSFSTHRAETQYF
DNA: TGTGCCAGCAGTTTTTCTACCCATCGAGCAGAGACCCAGTACTTC

length: 13
D: NA
size: NA
J: TRBJ1-5
V: TRBV19
CDR3: CASTTGAWEPQHF
DNA: TGTGCCAGTACCACAGGCGCGTGGGAGCCCCAGCATTTT

length: 14
D: TRBD1
size: NA
J: TRBJ2-7
V: TRBV5-4
CDR3: CASSLGDRSYEQYF
DNA: TGTGCCAGCAGCTTGGGGGACAGGAGTTACGAGCAGTACTTC

length: 17
D: TRBD2
size: NA
J: TRBJ2-7
V: TRBV5-6
CDR3: CASSSKVPSGGYYEQYF
DNA: TGTGCCAGCAGCTCCAAGGTTCCTAGCGGGGGCTACTACGAGCAGTACTTC

length: 15
D: NA
size: NA
J: TRBJ1-2
V: TRBV3-1/TRBV3-2
CDR3: CASSQGIGGFYGYTF
DNA: TGTGCCAGCAGCCAAGGGATAGGAGGATTTTATGGCTACACCTTC

length: 12
D: NA
size: NA
J: TRBJ1-2
V: TRBV11-2
CDR3: CASSPGSYGYTF
DNA: TGTGCCAGCAGCCCCGGGAGCTATGGCTACACCTTC

length: 14
D: NA
size: NA
J: TRBJ1-1
V: TRBV6-5
CDR3: CASSGSVLGPEAFF
DNA: TGTGCCAGCTCAGGGTCAGTCCTTGGGCCTGAAGCTTTCTTT

length: 14
D: NA
size: once
J: TRBJ1-6
V: TRBV14
CDR3: CASSRTGYNSPLHF
DNA: TGTGCCAGCAGCCGAACAGGGTACAATTCACCCCTCCACTTT